The sequence of this T cell receptor (beta chain) was determined in a study of Graves' ophthalmopathy and Graves' hyperthyroidism. Researchers took RNA transcripts and amplified TCR beta CDR3 regions from them. A first-round RT-PCR used HTBI primers, followed by a second-round multiplex PCR. TCRdb fed the multiplex PCR reads into MiXCR, producing one record per CDR3 protein. The table shows 300,000 to 450,000 distinct CDR3 sequences, with about 18% occurring only once. The CDR3 runs to 15 residues. The J segment lost 4 bases and the V segment lost 6 bases, leaving 9 bases of the junction unmatched. Germline CDR1 MNHNS, CDR2 SASEGT.

V is TRBV6-1 and J is TRBJ1-3, with 7 bases aligning to TRBD1. Sequencing was carried out using peripheral blood. The sequence came from an adult woman with stable Graves' hyperthyroidism. The CDR3 nucleotides are TGTGCCAGCAGCAAAAGGACAGGAGAAGGAAACACCATATATTTT. Its protein product is CASSKRTGEGNTIYF.